This T cell receptor (beta chain) was documented in a study of cytomegalovirus exposure and HLA in healthy donors. J was trimmed by 1 base and V by 5 bases; bases with no gene match: 15. From germline, CDR1 is MNHEY and CDR2 SMNVEV (reference sequence). The CDR3 consists of 18 residues. TCRdb's table, derived via immunoSEQ multiplex PCR, lists solely in-frame clones and lacks some. In the table there are over 60,000 clones, approximately 96% of which are singletons. The chain carries TRBV27 and TRBJ1-1, with 8 bases aligning to TRBD1. The origin of this receptor is a young man in good health and CMV-seronegative. Sample: PBMCs. This CDR3 is CASSPARDRFFSNTEAFF. The CDR3 region has the DNA TGTGCCAGCAGTCCAGCCCGGGACAGGTTCTTTTCGAACACTGAAGCTTTCTTT.